This passage covers 2 T cell receptor beta chains from one sample sequenced in a study of T cell responses to AZD1222 COVID-19 vaccine. The repertoire was sequenced with immunoSEQ multiplex PCR; TCRdb's copy has only in-frame clones and lacks some. The sample records approximately 190,000 clones, almost 95% being singletons. Specimen: peripheral blood, collected on day 0 of AZD1222 vaccination. Source of these receptors: an adult in good health.

The rearrangement links TRBV5-4 to TRBJ2-1; 7 nucleotides line up with TRBD2. The CDR3 runs 16 residues. Trimming removed 6 bases from V and 9 bases from J; junction bases left unmatched: 18. Germline CDR1 and CDR2: SGHNT and YYREEE (reference sequence). The CDR3 sequence is CASTEDSPRENTEQFF. CDR3 DNA: TGTGCCAGCACCGAGGATAGCCCGCGGGAGAACACTGAGCAGTTCTTC.

The chain uses TRBV2 and TRBJ2-1, with a weak D call TRBD1 (7 bases). V shed 5 bases and J shed 2 bases, with 16 bases lying between them. Germline V gene sequence: CDR1 SNHLY, CDR2 FYNNEI. The CDR3 contains 16 residues. CDR3 protein: CASSPSRGAPYNEQFF. The CDR3 DNA is TGTGCCAGCAGTCCCTCCAGGGGGGCTCCCTACAATGAGCAGTTCTTC.